This TCR beta chain emerged from a study of CD8+ T cells in alopecia areata. About the research overall: Treatment of the treated patients consisted of oral tofacitinib, 5 to 10 mg twice daily. Study-wide points: For patients receiving tofacitinib, scalp clonality and expanded CD8+ clones among the top 100 significantly decreased.

Treatment meaning: oral pan-JAK inhibitor, 5-10 mg twice daily. Punch biopsies of lesional scalp, plus peripheral blood, were taken from alopecia areata patients. This CDR3 has 12 residues. Germline CDR1 is SQVTM and CDR2 is ANQGSEA. Trimming removed 5 bases from V and 5 bases from J, with 12 bases in between. RNA was extracted and reverse transcribed into cDNA as the sequencing template. Only in-frame clones appear in the TCRdb table, and some are missing; sequencing was by immunoSEQ multiplex PCR. The sample lists 200,000 or so clones; 40% to 55% were seen once. On this clone: Its antigen remains unidentified.

This TCR was recovered from a human donor with alopecia areata. The sequences come from CD4+ T cells sorted from blood, collected at approximately week 36, from a patient treated with tofacitinib. The chain uses TRBV29-1 and TRBJ2-5; D assignment may be TRBD1 or TRBD2 (5 bases each). CDR3 DNA: TGCAGCGTTCCGGGACCTGGGGAGACCCAGTACTTC. It specifies CSVPGPGETQYF.